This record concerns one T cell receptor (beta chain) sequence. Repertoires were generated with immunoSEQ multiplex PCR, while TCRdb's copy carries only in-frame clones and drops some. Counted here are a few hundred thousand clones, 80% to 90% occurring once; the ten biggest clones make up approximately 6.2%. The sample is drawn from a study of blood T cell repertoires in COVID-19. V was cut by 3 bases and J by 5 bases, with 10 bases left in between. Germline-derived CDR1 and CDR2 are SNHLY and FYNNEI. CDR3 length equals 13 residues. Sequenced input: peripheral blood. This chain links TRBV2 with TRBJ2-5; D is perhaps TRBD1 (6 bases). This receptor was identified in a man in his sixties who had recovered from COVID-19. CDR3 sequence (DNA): TGTGCCAGCAGTGAGCACAGGGAGGAGACCCAGTACTTC. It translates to CASSEHREETQYF.